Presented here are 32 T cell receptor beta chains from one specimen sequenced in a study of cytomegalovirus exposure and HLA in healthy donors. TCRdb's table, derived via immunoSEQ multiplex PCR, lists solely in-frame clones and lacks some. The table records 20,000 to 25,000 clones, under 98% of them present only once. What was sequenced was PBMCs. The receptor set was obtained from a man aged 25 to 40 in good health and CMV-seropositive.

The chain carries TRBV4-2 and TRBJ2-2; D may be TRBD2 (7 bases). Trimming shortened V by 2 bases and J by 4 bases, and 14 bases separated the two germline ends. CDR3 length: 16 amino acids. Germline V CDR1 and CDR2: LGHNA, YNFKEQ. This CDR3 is CASSQLRGGGTGELFF. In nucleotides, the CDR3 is TGTGCCAGCAGCCAACTGAGGGGAGGGGGCACCGGGGAGCTGTTTTTT.

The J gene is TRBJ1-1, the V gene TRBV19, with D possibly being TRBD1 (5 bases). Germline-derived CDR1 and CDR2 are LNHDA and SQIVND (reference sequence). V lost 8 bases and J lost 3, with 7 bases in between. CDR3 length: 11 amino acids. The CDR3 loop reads CASGGYTEAFF. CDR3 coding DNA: TGTGCCAGTGGGGGGTACACTGAAGCTTTCTTT.

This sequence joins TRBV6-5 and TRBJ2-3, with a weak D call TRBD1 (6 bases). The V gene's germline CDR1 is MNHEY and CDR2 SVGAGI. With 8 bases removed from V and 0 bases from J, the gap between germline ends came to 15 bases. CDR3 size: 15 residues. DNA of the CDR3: TGTGCCAGCGGTCCAGGGGAGCTTAGCACAGATACGCAGTATTTT. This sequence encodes CASGPGELSTDTQYF.

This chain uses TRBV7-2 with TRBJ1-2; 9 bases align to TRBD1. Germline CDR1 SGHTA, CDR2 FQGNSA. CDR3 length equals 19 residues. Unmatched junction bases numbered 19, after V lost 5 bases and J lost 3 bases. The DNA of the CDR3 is TGTGCCAGCAGCCGAGTCATTTTGGGACAGGGCACACTGGACTATGGCTACACCTTC. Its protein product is CASSRVILGQGTLDYGYTF.

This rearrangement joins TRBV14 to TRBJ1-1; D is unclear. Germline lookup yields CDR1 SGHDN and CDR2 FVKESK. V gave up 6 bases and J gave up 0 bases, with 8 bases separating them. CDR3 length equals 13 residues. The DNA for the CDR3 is TGTGCCAGCAGGGCGGCTATGAACACTGAAGCTTTCTTT. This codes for CASRAAMNTEAFF.

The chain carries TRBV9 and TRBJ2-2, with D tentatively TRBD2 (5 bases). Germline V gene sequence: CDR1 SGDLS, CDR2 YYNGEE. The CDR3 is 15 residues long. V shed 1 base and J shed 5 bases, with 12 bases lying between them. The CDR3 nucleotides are TGTGCCAGCAGCGTAAAAGAGGGTTCAACCGGGGAGCTGTTTTTT. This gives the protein CASSVKEGSTGELFF.

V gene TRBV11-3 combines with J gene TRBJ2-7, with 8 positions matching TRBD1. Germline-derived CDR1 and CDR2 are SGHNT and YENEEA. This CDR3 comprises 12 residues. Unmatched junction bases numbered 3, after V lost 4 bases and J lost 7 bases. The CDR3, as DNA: TGTGCCAGCAGCTCCCACAGGGGGGAGCAGTACTTC. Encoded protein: CASSSHRGEQYF.

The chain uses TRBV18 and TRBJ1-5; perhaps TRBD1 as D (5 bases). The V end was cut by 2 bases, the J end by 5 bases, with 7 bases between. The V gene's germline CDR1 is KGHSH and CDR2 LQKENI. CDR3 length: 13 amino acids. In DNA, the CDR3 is TGTGCCAGCTCACCAACAGGTGATCAGCCCCAGCATTTT. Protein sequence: CASSPTGDQPQHF.

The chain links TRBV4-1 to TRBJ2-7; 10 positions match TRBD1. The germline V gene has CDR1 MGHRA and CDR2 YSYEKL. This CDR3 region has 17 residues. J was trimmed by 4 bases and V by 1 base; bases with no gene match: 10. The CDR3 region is CASSQGPGGQGIYEQYF. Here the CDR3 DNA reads TGCGCCAGCAGCCAAGGCCCGGGGGGACAGGGGATTTACGAGCAGTACTTC.

This CDR3 is CAGQGNTGELFF. The CDR3 region has the DNA TGCGCTGGACAGGGAAACACCGGGGAGCTGTTTTTT. The chain combines TRBV29-1 with TRBJ2-2; TRBD1 matches 8 bases. The CDR3 is 12 residues long. Germline CDR1 and CDR2: SQVTM and ANQGSEA.

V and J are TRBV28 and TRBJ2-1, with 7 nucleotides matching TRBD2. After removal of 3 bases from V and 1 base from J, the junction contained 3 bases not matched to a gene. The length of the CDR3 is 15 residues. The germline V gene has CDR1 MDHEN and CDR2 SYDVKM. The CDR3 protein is CASSFDGRSYNEQFF. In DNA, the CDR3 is TGTGCCAGCAGTTTTGACGGGAGGTCCTACAATGAGCAGTTCTTC.

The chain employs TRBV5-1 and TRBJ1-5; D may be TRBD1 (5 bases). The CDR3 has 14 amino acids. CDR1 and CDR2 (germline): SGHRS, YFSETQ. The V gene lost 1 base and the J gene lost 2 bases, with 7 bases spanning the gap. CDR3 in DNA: TGCGCCAGCAGCTTGTGGGGCCGCAATCAGCCCCAGCATTTT. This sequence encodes CASSLWGRNQPQHF.

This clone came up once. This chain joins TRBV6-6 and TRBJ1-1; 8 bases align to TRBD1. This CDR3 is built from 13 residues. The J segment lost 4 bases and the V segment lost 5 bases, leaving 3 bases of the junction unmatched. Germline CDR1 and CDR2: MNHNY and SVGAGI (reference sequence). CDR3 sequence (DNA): TGTGCCAGCAGTAAGGGACAGGCCACTGAAGCTTTCTTT. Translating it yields CASSKGQATEAFF.

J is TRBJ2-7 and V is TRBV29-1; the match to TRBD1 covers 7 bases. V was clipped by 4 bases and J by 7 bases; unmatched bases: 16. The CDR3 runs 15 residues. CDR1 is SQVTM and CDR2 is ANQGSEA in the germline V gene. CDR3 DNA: TGCAGCGTTGTTATGGGACAGAACCTACTGTCGGAGCAGTACTTC. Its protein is CSVVMGQNLLSEQYF.

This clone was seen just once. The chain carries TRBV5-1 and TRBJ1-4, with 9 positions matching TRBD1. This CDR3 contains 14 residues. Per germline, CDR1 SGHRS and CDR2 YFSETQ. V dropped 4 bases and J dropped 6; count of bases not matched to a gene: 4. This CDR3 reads CASSQGTGYEKLFF. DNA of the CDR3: TGCGCCAGCAGCCAAGGGACAGGGTATGAAAAACTGTTTTTT.

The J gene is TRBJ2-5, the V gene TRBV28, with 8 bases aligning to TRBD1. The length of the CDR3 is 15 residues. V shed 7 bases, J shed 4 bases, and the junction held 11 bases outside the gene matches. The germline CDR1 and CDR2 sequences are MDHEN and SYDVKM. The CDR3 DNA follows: TGTGCCAGCACACAACTTGGGACAGGTGGAGAGACCCAGTACTTC. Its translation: CASTQLGTGGETQYF.

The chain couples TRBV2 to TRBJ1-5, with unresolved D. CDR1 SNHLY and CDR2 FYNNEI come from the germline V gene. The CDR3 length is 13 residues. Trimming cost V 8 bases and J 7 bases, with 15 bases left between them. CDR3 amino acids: CASGGSIRQPQHF. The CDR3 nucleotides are TGTGCCAGCGGAGGGTCAATACGACAGCCCCAGCATTTT.

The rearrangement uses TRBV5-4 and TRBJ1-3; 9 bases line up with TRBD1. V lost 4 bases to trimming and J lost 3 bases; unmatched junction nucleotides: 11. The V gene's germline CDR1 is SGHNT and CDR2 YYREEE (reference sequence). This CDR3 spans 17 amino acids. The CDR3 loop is CASSGPGQGIGGNTIYF. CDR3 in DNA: TGTGCCAGCAGCGGTCCGGGACAGGGTATTGGTGGAAACACCATATATTTT.

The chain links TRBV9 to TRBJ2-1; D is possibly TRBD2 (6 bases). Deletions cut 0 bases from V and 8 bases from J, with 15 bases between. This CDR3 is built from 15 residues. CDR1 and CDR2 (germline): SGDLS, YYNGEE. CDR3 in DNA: TGTGCCAGCAGCGTAGGGGCATCCACGGGGGATGAGCAGTTCTTC. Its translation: CASSVGASTGDEQFF. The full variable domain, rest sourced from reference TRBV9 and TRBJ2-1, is DSGVTQTPKHLITATGQRVTLRCSPRSGDLSVYWYQQSLDQGLQFLIQYYNGEERAKGNILERFSAQQFPDLHSELNLSSLELGDSALYFCASSVGASTGDEQFFGPGTRLTVL.

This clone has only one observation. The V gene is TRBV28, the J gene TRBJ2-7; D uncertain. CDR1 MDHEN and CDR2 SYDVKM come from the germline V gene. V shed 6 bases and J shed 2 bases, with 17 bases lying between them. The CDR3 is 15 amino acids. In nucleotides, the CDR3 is TGTGCCAGCAGCCTAAGTCCCATCGGAGCCTACGAGCAGTACTTC. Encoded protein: CASSLSPIGAYEQYF. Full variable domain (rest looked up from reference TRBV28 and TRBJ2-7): DVKVTQSSRYLVKRTGEKVFLECVQDMDHENMFWYRQDPGLGLRLIYFSYDVKMKEKGDIPEGYSVSREKKERFSLILESASTNQTSMYLCASSLSPIGAYEQYFGPGTRLTVT.

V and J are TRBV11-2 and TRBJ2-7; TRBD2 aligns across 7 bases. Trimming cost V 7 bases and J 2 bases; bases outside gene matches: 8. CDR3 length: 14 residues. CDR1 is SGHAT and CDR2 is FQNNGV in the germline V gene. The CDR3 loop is CASKQLATTYEQYF. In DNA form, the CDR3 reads TGTGCCAGCAAACAACTAGCGACCACCTACGAGCAGTACTTC.

The CDR3 loop is CASSPEVQGPSNQPQHF. In DNA form, the CDR3 reads TGTGCCAGCAGTCCAGAGGTGCAGGGCCCTAGCAATCAGCCCCAGCATTTT. The chain is built from TRBV28 and TRBJ1-5; tentatively, D is TRBD1 (5 bases). Trimming cost V 5 bases and J 0 bases, with 17 bases left between them. The CDR3 contains 17 residues. Germline V gene sequence: CDR1 MDHEN, CDR2 SYDVKM. The whole variable domain, remainder taken from reference TRBV28 and TRBJ1-5, is DVKVTQSSRYLVKRTGEKVFLECVQDMDHENMFWYRQDPGLGLRLIYFSYDVKMKEKGDIPEGYSVSREKKERFSLILESASTNQTSMYLCASSPEVQGPSNQPQHFGDGTRLSIL.

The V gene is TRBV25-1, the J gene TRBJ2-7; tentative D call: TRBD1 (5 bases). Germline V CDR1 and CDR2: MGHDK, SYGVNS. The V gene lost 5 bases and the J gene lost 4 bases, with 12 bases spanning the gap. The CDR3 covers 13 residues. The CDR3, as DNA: TGTGCCAGCAGTTATAACCAGGGATACGAGCAGTACTTC. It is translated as CASSYNQGYEQYF.

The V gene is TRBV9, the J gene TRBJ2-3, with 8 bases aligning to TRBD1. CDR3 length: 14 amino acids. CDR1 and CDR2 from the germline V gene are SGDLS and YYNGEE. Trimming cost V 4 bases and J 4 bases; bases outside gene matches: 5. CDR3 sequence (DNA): TGTGCCAGCAGCCCGGACAGGGTCCCAGATACGCAGTATTTT. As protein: CASSPDRVPDTQYF.

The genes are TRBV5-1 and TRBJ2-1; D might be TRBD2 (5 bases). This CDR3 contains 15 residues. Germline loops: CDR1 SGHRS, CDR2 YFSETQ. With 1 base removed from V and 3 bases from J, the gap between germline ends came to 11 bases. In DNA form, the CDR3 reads TGCGCCAGCAGCTTGAGGGAGAGGAACTACAATGAGCAGTTCTTC. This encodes CASSLRERNYNEQFF.

The CDR3 region is CASSPRDSGNTIYF. Written as DNA, the CDR3 is TGTGCCAGCAGTCCCCGGGACTCTGGAAACACCATATATTTT. The chain links TRBV27 to TRBJ1-3; no reliable D call. The V and J ends lost 5 bases and 0 bases respectively, with 8 bases between them. The germline V gene has CDR1 MNHEY and CDR2 SMNVEV (reference sequence). CDR3 length equals 14 residues.

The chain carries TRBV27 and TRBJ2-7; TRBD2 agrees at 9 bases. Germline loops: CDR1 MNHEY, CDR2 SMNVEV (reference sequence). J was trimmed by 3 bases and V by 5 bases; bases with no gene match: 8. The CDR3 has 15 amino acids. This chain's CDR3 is CASSPLSSGIYEQYF. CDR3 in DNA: TGTGCCAGCAGTCCGTTATCTAGCGGGATCTACGAGCAGTACTTC.

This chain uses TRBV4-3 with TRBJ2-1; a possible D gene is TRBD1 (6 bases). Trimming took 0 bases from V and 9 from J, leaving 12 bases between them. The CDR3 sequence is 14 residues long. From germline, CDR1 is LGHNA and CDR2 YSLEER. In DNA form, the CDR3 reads TGCGCCAGCAGCCAAGATCCGAAGACAGGTGAGCAGTTCTTC. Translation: CASSQDPKTGEQFF.

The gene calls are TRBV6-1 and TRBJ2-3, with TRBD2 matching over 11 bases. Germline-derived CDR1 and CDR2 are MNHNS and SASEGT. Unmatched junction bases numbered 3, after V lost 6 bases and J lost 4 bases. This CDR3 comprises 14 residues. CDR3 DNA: TGTGCCAGCAGCGTAGCGGGAGGGCCAGATACGCAGTATTTT. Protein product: CASSVAGGPDTQYF.

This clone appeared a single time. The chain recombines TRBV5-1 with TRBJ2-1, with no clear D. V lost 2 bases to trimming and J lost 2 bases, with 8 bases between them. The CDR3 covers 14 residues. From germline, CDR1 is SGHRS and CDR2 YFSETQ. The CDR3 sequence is CASSLGATYNEQFF. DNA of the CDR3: TGCGCCAGCAGCTTAGGAGCAACCTACAATGAGCAGTTCTTC.

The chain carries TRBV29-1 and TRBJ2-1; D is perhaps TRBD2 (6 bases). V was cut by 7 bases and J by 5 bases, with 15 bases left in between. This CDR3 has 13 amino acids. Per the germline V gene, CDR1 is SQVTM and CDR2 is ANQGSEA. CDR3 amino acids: CSAARDSNNEQFF. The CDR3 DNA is TGCAGCGCCGCCCGGGACTCGAACAATGAGCAGTTCTTC.

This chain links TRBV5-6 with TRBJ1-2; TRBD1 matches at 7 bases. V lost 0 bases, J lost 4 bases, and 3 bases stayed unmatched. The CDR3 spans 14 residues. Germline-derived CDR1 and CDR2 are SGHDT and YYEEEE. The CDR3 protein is CASSLGQGGYGYTF. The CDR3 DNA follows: TGTGCCAGCAGCTTGGGACAGGGAGGCTATGGCTACACCTTC. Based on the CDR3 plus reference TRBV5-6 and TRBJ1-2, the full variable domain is DAGVTQSPTHLIKTRGQQVTLRCSPKSGHDTVSWYQQALGQGPQFIFQYYEEEERQRGNFPDRFSGHQFPNYSSELNVNALLLGDSALYLCASSLGQGGYGYTFGSGTRLTVV.